The source of this T cell receptor (beta chain) is a study of CD8+CD57+ T cells in acquired aplastic anemia. Study background: Sorted CD4+ and CD8+ cells gave an average of approximately 3 ug of DNA.

The sequenced patients had an expansion of CD8+CD57+ cells seen by flow cytometry. In all patients, the disease was severe acquired aplastic anemia. The template for TCR beta VDJ and CDR3 sequence profiling was genomic DNA. TCRdb processed the reads anew with MiXCR; each CDR3 protein has one entry. The data contain 200,000 to 250,000 distinct CDR3 sequences, under 55% of them seen just once; the ten biggest clones take up about 20%. The sequence derives from a human donor with aplastic anemia. The sample was sorted CD4+, CD8+, or CD8+CD57+ T cells (not recorded which) from PBMCs.

This CDR3 reads CASSGLAGKTQYF. As DNA, the CDR3 is TGTGCCAGCAGTGGACTAGCGGGAAAGACCCAGTACTTC. The V and J genes are TRBV7-9 and TRBJ2-5; 12 bases are shared with TRBD2. Trimming removed 6 bases from V and 6 bases from J; junction bases left unmatched: 2. CDR3 length equals 13 residues. The germline V gene encodes CDR1 SEHNR and CDR2 FQNEAQ (reference sequence).